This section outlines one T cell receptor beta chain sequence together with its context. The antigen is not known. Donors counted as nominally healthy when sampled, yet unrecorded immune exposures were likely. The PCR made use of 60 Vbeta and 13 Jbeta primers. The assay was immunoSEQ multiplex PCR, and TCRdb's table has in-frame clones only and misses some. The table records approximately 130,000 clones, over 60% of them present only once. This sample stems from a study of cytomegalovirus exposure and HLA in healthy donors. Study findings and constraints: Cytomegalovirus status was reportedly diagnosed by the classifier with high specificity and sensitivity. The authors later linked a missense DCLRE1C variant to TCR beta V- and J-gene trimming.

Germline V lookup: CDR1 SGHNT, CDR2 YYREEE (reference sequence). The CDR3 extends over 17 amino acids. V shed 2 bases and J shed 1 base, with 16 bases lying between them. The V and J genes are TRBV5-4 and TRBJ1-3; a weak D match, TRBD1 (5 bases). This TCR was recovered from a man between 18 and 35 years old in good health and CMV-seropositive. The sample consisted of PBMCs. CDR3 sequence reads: CASSFEEGRRSGNTIYF. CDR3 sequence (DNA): TGTGCCAGCAGCTTCGAGGAGGGGCGACGGTCTGGAAACACCATATATTTT.